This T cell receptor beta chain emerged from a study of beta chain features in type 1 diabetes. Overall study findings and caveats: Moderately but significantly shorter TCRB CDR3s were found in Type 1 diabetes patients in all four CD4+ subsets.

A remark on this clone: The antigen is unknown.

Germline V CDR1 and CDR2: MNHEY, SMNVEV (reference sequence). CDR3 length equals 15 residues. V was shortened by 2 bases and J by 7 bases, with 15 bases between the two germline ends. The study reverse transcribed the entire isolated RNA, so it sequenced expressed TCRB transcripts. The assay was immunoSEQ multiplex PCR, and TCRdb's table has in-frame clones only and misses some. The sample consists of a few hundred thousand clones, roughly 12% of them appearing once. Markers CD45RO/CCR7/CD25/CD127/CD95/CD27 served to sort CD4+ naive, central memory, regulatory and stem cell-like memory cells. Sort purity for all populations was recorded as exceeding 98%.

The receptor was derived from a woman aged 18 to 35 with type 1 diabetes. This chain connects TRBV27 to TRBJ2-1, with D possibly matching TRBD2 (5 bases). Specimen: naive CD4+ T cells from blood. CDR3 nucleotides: TGTGCCAGCAGTTTAGGTGCGGGTCGGGTAAATGAGCAGTTCTTC. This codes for CASSLGAGRVNEQFF.